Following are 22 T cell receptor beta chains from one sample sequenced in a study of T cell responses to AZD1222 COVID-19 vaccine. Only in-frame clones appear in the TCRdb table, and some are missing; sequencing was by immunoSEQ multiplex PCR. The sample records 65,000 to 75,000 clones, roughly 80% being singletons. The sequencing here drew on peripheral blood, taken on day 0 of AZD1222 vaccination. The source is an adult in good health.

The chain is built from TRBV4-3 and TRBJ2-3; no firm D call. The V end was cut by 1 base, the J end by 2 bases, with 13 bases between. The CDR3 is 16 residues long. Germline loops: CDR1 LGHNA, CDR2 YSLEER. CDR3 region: CASSQGMASDTDTQYF. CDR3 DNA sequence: TGCGCCAGCAGCCAAGGAATGGCGTCCGACACAGATACGCAGTATTTT.

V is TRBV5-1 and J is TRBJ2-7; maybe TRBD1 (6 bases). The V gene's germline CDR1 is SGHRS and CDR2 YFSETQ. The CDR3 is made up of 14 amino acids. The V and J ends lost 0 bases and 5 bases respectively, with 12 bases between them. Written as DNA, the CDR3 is TGCGCCAGCAGCTTGGGGGGCAGGGGAGACGAGCAGTACTTC. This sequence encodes CASSLGGRGDEQYF.

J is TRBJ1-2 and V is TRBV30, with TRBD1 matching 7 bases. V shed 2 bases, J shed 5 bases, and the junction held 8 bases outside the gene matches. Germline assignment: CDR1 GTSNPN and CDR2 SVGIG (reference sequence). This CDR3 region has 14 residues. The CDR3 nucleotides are TGTGCCTGGAGTCGTACAAGGGACAGTTATGGCTACACCTTC. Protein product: CAWSRTRDSYGYTF.

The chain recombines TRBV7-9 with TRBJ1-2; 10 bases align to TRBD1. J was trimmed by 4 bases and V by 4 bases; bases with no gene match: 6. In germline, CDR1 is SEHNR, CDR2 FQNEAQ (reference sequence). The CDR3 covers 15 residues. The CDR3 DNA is TGTGCCAGCAGCTCTGGACAGGGGGTGGGCTATGGCTACACCTTC. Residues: CASSSGQGVGYGYTF. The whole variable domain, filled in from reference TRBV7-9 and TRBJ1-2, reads DTGVSQNPRHKITKRGQNVTFRCDPISEHNRLYWYRQTLGQGPEFLTYFQNEAQLEKSRLLSDRFSAERPKGSFSTLEIQRTEQGDSAMYLCASSSGQGVGYGYTFGSGTRLTVV.

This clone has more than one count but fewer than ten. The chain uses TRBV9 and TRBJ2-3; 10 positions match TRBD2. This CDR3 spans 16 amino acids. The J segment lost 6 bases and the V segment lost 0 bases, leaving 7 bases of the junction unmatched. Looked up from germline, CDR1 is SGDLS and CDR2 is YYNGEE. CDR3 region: CASSVGTSGRLDTQYF. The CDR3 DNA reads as TGTGCCAGCAGCGTAGGGACTAGCGGACGATTGGATACGCAGTATTTT.

The CDR3, as DNA: TGTGCCAGCAGCTCGACTAGCGGGCCGAACACCGGGGAGCTGTTTTTT. It is translated as CASSSTSGPNTGELFF. This chain links TRBV7-3 with TRBJ2-2; 10 bases map to TRBD2. Germline V CDR1 and CDR2: SGHTA, FQGTGA. The CDR3 covers 16 residues. The V segment lost 4 bases and the J segment 0 bases; nucleotides outside the gene matches: 2.

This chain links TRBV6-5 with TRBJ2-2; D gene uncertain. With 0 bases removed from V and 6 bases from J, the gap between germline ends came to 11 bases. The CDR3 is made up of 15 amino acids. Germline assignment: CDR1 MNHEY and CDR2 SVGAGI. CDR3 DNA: TGTGCCAGCAGTTACTCCCCCCTGAGCGCCGGGGAGCTGTTTTTT. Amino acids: CASSYSPLSAGELFF.

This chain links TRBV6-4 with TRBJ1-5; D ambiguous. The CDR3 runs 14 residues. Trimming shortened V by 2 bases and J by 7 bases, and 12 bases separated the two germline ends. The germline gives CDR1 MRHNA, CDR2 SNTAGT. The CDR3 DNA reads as TGTGCCAGCAGTGACGTCGATTCGCGGCAGCCCCAGCATTTT. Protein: CASSDVDSRQPQHF.

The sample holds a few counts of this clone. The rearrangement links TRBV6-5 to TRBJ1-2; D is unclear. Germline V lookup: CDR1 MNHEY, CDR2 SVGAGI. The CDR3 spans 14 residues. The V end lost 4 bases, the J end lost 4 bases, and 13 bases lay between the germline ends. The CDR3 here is CASSLGSSRYGYTF. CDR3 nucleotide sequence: TGTGCCAGCAGTTTAGGGAGTAGTCGCTATGGCTACACCTTC.

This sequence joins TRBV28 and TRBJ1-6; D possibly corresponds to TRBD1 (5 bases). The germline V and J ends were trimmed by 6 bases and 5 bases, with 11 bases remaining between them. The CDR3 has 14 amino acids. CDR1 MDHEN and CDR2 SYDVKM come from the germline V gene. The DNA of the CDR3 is TGTGCCAGCAGCCCTGTCAGGGATAATTCACCCCTCCACTTT. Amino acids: CASSPVRDNSPLHF. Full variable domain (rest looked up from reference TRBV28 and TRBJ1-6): DVKVTQSSRYLVKRTGEKVFLECVQDMDHENMFWYRQDPGLGLRLIYFSYDVKMKEKGDIPEGYSVSREKKERFSLILESASTNQTSMYLCASSPVRDNSPLHFGNGTRLTVT.

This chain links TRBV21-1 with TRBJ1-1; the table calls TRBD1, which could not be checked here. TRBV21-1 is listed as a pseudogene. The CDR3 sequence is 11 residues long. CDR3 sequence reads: CASNPYTEAFF. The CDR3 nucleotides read TGTGCCAGCAATCCATACACTGAAGCTTTCTTT.

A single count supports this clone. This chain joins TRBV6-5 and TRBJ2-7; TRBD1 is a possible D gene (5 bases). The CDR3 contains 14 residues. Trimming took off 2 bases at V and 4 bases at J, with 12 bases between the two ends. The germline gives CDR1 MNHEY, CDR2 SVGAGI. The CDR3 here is CASSYRGKEYEQYF. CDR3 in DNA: TGTGCCAGCAGTTACAGGGGAAAAGAGTACGAGCAGTACTTC.

CDR3 amino acids: CASRADGTTNEKLFF. The CDR3, as DNA: TGTGCCAGCAGGGCGGACGGGACAACTAATGAAAAACTGTTTTTT. V gene TRBV28 combines with J gene TRBJ1-4; no clear D. Germline V gene data show CDR1 as MDHEN and CDR2 as SYDVKM. Trimming took off 6 bases at V and 0 bases at J, with 11 bases between the two ends. The CDR3 length is 15 residues.

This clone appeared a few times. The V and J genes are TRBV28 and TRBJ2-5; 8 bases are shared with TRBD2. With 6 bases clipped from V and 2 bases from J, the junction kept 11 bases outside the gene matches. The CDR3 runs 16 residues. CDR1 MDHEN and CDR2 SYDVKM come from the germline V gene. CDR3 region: CASRGPGSGVQETQYF. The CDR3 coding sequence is TGTGCCAGCAGGGGCCCGGGTAGCGGGGTTCAAGAGACCCAGTACTTC.

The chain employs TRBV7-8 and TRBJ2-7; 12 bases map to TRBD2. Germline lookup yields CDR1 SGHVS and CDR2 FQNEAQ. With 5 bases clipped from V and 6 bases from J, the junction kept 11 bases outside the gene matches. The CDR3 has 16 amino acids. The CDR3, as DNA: TGTGCCAGCAGCCCACGGACTAGCGGGATCGATCGCGAGCAGTACTTC. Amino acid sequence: CASSPRTSGIDREQYF.

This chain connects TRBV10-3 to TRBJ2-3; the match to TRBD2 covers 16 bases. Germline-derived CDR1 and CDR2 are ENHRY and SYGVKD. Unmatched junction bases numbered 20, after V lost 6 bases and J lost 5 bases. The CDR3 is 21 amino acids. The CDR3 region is CAISQLRASGTSGGAGDTQYF. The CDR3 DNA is TGTGCCATCAGCCAACTCAGAGCTTCCGGGACTAGCGGGGGGGCCGGAGATACGCAGTATTTT.

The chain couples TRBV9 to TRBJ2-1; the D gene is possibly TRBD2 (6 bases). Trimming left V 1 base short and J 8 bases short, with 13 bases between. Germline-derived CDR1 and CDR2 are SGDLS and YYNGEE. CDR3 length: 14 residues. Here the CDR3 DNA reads TGTGCCAGCAGCGTATCGGGAGATTACTATGAGCAGTTCTTC. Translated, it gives CASSVSGDYYEQFF.

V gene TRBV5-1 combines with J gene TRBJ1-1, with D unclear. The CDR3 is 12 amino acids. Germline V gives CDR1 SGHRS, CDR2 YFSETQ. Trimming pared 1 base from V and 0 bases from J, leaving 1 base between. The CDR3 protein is CASSLLNTEAFF. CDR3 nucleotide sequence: TGCGCCAGCAGCTTGTTGAACACTGAAGCTTTCTTT.

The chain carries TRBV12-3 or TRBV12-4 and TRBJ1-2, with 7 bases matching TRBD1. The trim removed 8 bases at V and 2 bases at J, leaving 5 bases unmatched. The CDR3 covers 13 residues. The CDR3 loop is CASRDRVNYGYTF. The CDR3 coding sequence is TGTGCCAGCCGCGACAGGGTAAACTATGGCTACACCTTC.

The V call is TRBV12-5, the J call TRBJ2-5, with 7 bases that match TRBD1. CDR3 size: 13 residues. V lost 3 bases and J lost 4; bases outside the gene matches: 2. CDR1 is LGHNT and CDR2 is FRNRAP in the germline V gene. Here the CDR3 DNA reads TGTGCTAGTGGTTTAGGGGGCTCAGAGACCCAGTACTTC. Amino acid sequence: CASGLGGSETQYF.

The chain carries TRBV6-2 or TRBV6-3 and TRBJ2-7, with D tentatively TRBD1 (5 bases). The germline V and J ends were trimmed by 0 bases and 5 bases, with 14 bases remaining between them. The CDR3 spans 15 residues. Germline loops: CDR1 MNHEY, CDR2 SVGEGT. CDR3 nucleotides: TGTGCCAGCAGTTACTCGAAGAAGGGGAACCACGAGCAGTACTTC. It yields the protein CASSYSKKGNHEQYF.

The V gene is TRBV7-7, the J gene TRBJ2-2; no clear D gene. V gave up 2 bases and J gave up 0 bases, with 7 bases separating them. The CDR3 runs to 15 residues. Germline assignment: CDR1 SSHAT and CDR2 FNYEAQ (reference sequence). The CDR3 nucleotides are TGTGCCAGCAGCTTACGGACGGCGAACACCGGGGAGCTGTTTTTT. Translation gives CASSLRTANTGELFF. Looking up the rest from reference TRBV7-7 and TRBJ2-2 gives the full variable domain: GAGVSQSPRYKVTKRGQDVTLRCDPISSHATLYWYQQALGQGPEFLTYFNYEAQPDKSGLPSDRFSAERPEGSISTLTIQRTEQRDSAMYRCASSLRTANTGELFFGEGSRLTVL.